The 9 T cell receptor beta chains below all came from one sample that was sequenced in a study of PD-1 blockade in classical Hodgkin lymphoma. Indicated time point: cycle 4 day 1 (C4D1), after five to seven weeks of nivolumab. Relapses following autologous stem cell transplantation were seen in all patients, with brentuximab vedotin exposure varying. The method was immunoSEQ multiplex PCR; TCRdb's version includes in-frame clones alone and lacks a portion of them. Found here are approximately 100,000 clones, 83% of them singletons; the top ten hold about a sixth. The sequenced sample was peripheral blood mononuclear cells (PBMCs), obtained before the fourth cycle of nivolumab. All receptors derive from a human donor with classical Hodgkin lymphoma.

The V call is TRBV9, the J call TRBJ1-1; D is unclear. CDR3 length: 14 residues. Germline V CDR1 and CDR2: SGDLS, YYNGEE. V dropped 0 bases and J dropped 2 bases, with 8 bases sitting between them. The CDR3 DNA is TGTGCCAGCAGCGTAGGACCGCTTAACACTGAAGCTTTCTTT. Its protein is CASSVGPLNTEAFF.

This clone was found once. The chain joins TRBV4-1 to TRBJ2-7; tentative D call: TRBD2 (6 bases). The CDR3 length is 14 residues. In germline, CDR1 is MGHRA, CDR2 YSYEKL. V was trimmed by 1 base and J by 6 bases, leaving 13 bases between them. This chain's CDR3 is CASSQGWEAGEQYF. The DNA of the CDR3 is TGCGCCAGCAGCCAAGGGTGGGAGGCCGGCGAGCAGTACTTC.

J is TRBJ1-2 and V is TRBV30; D gene uncertain. Germline assignment: CDR1 GTSNPN and CDR2 SVGIG (reference sequence). This CDR3 is built from 14 residues. V dropped 4 bases and J dropped 4 bases, with 16 bases sitting between them. For the CDR3, the DNA is TGTGCCTGGAACAACAGAGAGTTCGGCTATGGCTACACCTTC. This encodes CAWNNREFGYGYTF.

The CDR3 coding sequence is TGTGCCAGCAGTCTCACTAGCTACGGCGAGCAGTATTTT. Translation gives CASSLTSYGEQYF. This chain joins TRBV14 and TRBJ2-3; weak D call: TRBD2 (6 bases). The CDR3 has 13 amino acids. V lost 6 bases, J lost 11 bases, and 18 bases lay in between. CDR1 and CDR2 from the germline V gene are SGHDN and FVKESK.

This clone was observed a handful of times. The CDR3 region has the DNA TGTGCCAGCACCCCGGACAGGGGGAATGAAAAACTGTTTTTT. This translates into CASTPDRGNEKLFF. The chain couples TRBV7-2 to TRBJ1-4, with 10 bases matching TRBD1. V trimming: 7 bases; J trimming: 5 bases; junction bases outside the gene matches: 4. Germline assignment: CDR1 SGHTA and CDR2 FQGNSA. The CDR3 spans 14 residues.

The chain joins TRBV2 to TRBJ2-7, with TRBD2 identical over 13 bases. Germline CDR1 is SNHLY and CDR2 is FYNNEI. The CDR3 consists of 15 residues. J was trimmed by 5 bases and V by 5 bases; bases with no gene match: 6. Here the CDR3 DNA reads TGTGCCAGCAGTAAACTAGCGGGAGGGGTTCACGAGCAGTACTTC. Residues: CASSKLAGGVHEQYF.

The chain links TRBV6-1 to TRBJ2-7, with 10 bases aligning to TRBD2. Germline V gene data show CDR1 as MNHNS and CDR2 as SASEGT. Trimming took 7 bases from V and 5 from J; bases not matched to a gene: 8. The CDR3 has 14 amino acids. The CDR3 is CASNPSGRVNEQYF. The CDR3, as DNA: TGTGCCAGCAATCCAAGCGGGAGGGTCAACGAGCAGTACTTC.

The rearrangement links TRBV5-1 to TRBJ1-3; 8 bases map to TRBD1. This CDR3 contains 15 residues. V shed 3 bases and J 3 bases; nucleotides not matched to a gene: 5. CDR1 is SGHRS and CDR2 is YFSETQ in the germline V gene. CDR3 nucleotide sequence: TGCGCCAGCAGCTCGCAGGGGGCGCTTGGAAACACCATATATTTT. This gives the protein CASSSQGALGNTIYF. The full variable domain, its missing parts supplied by reference TRBV5-1 and TRBJ1-3, is KAGVTQTPRYLIKTRGQQVTLSCSPISGHRSVSWYQQTPGQGLQFLFEYFSETQRNKGNFPGRFSGRQFSNSRSEMNVSTLELGDSALYLCASSSQGALGNTIYFGEGSWLTVV.

The gene calls are TRBV19 and TRBJ1-1, with TRBD1 matching 7 bases. V dropped 5 bases and J dropped 2; count of bases not matched to a gene: 8. There are 15 residues in the CDR3. The germline V gene has CDR1 LNHDA and CDR2 SQIVND (reference sequence). CDR3 in DNA: TGTGCCAGTAGTCCGAGGACAGGCCTAAACACTGAAGCTTTCTTT. This sequence encodes CASSPRTGLNTEAFF.